This is a list of T cell receptor beta chains from one sample in a study of blood T cells in healthy people across ages. One entry per CDR3 protein, called by TCRdb with MiXCR from the 5' RACE reads. Of 800,000 to 950,000 distinct CDR3 sequences listed, almost 30% were seen once; the top ten hold more than 8.5%. These data were also filed under a second study, of T cells of mothers and their children.

The sample was blood. Receptors originate from a woman aged 40 to 50 in good health. Each CDR3 is given with its conserved first and last residue. Part of the rows lack a size; the others show once, few, many or a class for expanded clones.

J gene: TRBJ1-5
clone size: .
V gene: TRBV25-1
CDR3 length: 15
CDR3 protein: CASSESRGVNQPQHF

J gene: TRBJ2-7
clone size: many
V gene: TRBV6-2/TRBV6-3
CDR3 length: 11
CDR3 protein: CASRLDYEQYF

J gene: TRBJ2-5
clone size: few
V gene: TRBV20-1
CDR3 length: 13
CDR3 protein: CSASNPRKETQYF

J gene: TRBJ2-5
clone size: .
V gene: TRBV4-2
CDR3 length: 16
CDR3 protein: CASSQASAGGQETQYF

J gene: TRBJ1-4
clone size: few
V gene: TRBV28
CDR3 length: 17
CDR3 protein: CASSPPSTGRANEKLFF

J gene: TRBJ2-5
clone size: .
V gene: TRBV7-2
CDR3 length: 16
CDR3 protein: CASSLGQAGPLQTQYF

J gene: TRBJ2-7
clone size: many
V gene: TRBV7-2
CDR3 length: 15
CDR3 protein: CASSSSGTGGIEQYF

J gene: TRBJ2-1
clone size: .
V gene: TRBV24-1
CDR3 length: 17
CDR3 protein: CATSGRPGQGAYNEQFF

J gene: TRBJ2-7
clone size: .
V gene: TRBV4-1
CDR3 length: 12
CDR3 protein: CASSQFGDEQYF

J gene: TRBJ2-2
clone size: few
V gene: TRBV6-1
CDR3 length: 16
CDR3 protein: CASSEAGRWNTGELFF

J gene: TRBJ2-3
clone size: once
V gene: TRBV7-2
CDR3 length: 15
CDR3 protein: CASSMNGGGTDTQYF

J gene: TRBJ2-7
clone size: many
V gene: TRBV7-3
CDR3 length: 15
CDR3 protein: CASSPAGRNSYEQYF

J gene: TRBJ2-1
clone size: once
V gene: TRBV7-2
CDR3 length: 16
CDR3 protein: CASSLQPAGFCNEQFF

J gene: TRBJ1-2
clone size: few
V gene: TRBV29-1
CDR3 length: 12
CDR3 protein: CSVEDSSYGYTF

J gene: TRBJ2-7
clone size: few
V gene: TRBV7-9
CDR3 length: 13
CDR3 protein: CASRTTGRAEQYF

J gene: TRBJ2-6
clone size: many
V gene: TRBV5-1
CDR3 length: 17
CDR3 protein: CASSLRDRASGANVLTF

J gene: TRBJ1-1
clone size: .
V gene: TRBV12-3/TRBV12-4
CDR3 length: 11
CDR3 protein: CASKTDTEAFF

J gene: TRBJ2-5
clone size: many
V gene: TRBV7-2
CDR3 length: 12
CDR3 protein: CASSLGTQTQYF

J gene: TRBJ1-1
clone size: .
V gene: TRBV29-1
CDR3 length: 13
CDR3 protein: CSAPQGEATEAFF

J gene: TRBJ2-1
clone size: .
V gene: TRBV6-2/TRBV6-3
CDR3 length: 17
CDR3 protein: CASSYLGSGGIYNEQFF

J gene: TRBJ1-2
clone size: .
V gene: TRBV20-1
CDR3 length: 11
CDR3 protein: CSCYPLYGYTF

J gene: TRBJ1-1
clone size: few
V gene: TRBV4-1
CDR3 length: 16
CDR3 protein: CASSQYLGHLNTEAFF

J gene: .
clone size: .
V gene: TRBV29-1
CDR3 length: 14
CDR3 protein: CSVEGADSYNEQYF

J gene: TRBJ2-7
clone size: many
V gene: TRBV20-1
CDR3 length: 12
CDR3 protein: CSARLQGNEQYF

J gene: TRBJ1-2
clone size: .
V gene: TRBV20-1
CDR3 length: 12
CDR3 protein: CSAIRTDYGYTF

J gene: .
clone size: .
V gene: TRBV2
CDR3 length: 13
CDR3 protein: CASSDRAQETQYF

J gene: TRBJ2-3
clone size: few
V gene: TRBV25-1
CDR3 length: 16
CDR3 protein: CASSEFRGRDTDTQYF

J gene: TRBJ2-1
clone size: .
V gene: TRBV6-1
CDR3 length: 15
CDR3 protein: CASSGVGSYGNEQFF

J gene: TRBJ1-2
clone size: few
V gene: TRBV28
CDR3 length: 14
CDR3 protein: CASSSPGVPYGYTF

J gene: TRBJ2-3
clone size: .
V gene: TRBV29-1
CDR3 length: 15
CDR3 protein: CSVSVTAQFTDTQYF

J gene: TRBJ2-7
clone size: many
V gene: TRBV25-1
CDR3 length: 15
CDR3 protein: CASSLQGADPYEQYF

J gene: TRBJ2-5
clone size: once
V gene: TRBV7-9
CDR3 length: 14
CDR3 protein: CASSPGTLGETQYF

J gene: TRBJ2-3
clone size: .
V gene: TRBV11-1
CDR3 length: 17
CDR3 protein: CASSVSLSSSSTDTQYF

J gene: TRBJ2-6
clone size: .
V gene: TRBV18
CDR3 length: 18
CDR3 protein: CASSPLGTGSTGANVRTF

J gene: TRBJ2-1
clone size: .
V gene: TRBV2
CDR3 length: 16
CDR3 protein: CASSGEFSTSYNEQFF

J gene: TRBJ1-5
clone size: .
V gene: TRBV20-1
CDR3 length: 19
CDR3 protein: CSASKFFDRGTEGNQPQHF

J gene: TRBJ2-1
clone size: .
V gene: TRBV12-3/TRBV12-4
CDR3 length: 15
CDR3 protein: CASSLQGPLGNEQFF

J gene: TRBJ2-7
clone size: many
V gene: TRBV6-5
CDR3 length: 15
CDR3 protein: CASSLRRQGVNEQYF

J gene: TRBJ2-7
clone size: few
V gene: TRBV5-1
CDR3 length: 14
CDR3 protein: CASSDLVRGYVQYF